A single sample is the source of the 5 T cell receptor beta chains below, sequenced in a study of shared clonotypes between healthy human individuals. Repertoires were generated with immunoSEQ multiplex PCR, while TCRdb's copy carries only in-frame clones and drops some. Of some 1,600,000 clones in the sample, approximately 98% were seen once. Sequencing input: naive CD4+ T cells sorted from blood. Specified subset: CD45RA+ positively selected. These receptors originate from a man aged 30 to 45 in good health.

The chain recombines TRBV5-1 with TRBJ2-2, with TRBD1 identical over 9 bases. CDR3 size: 16 residues. Germline assignment: CDR1 SGHRS and CDR2 YFSETQ. Trimming cost V 4 bases and J 4 bases; bases outside gene matches: 8. CDR3 in amino acids: CASSGGTGSGTGELFF. The CDR3 DNA sequence: TGCGCCAGCAGCGGGGGGACAGGGTCCGGCACCGGGGAGCTGTTTTTT.

This clone was seen only once. CDR3 nucleotides: TGTGCCAGCAGGAGGTTTGCAACTAATGAAAAACTGTTTTTT. The encoded protein is CASRRFATNEKLFF. This chain uses TRBV2 with TRBJ1-4; no definite D call. The V end lost 6 bases, the J end lost 0 bases, and 8 bases lay between the germline ends. This CDR3 spans 14 amino acids. The germline CDR1 and CDR2 sequences are SNHLY and FYNNEI.

The chain is built from TRBV18 and TRBJ2-7; 11 nucleotides line up with TRBD2. From germline, CDR1 is KGHSH and CDR2 LQKENI. The V segment lost 4 bases and the J segment 3 bases; nucleotides outside the gene matches: 5. This CDR3 has 15 amino acids. This CDR3 reads CASSQGTSGRYEQYF. As DNA, the CDR3 is TGTGCCAGCTCACAGGGGACTAGCGGACGCTACGAGCAGTACTTC.

The chain recombines TRBV2 with TRBJ2-7, with D possibly TRBD2 on 5 matching bases. The germline V gene has CDR1 SNHLY and CDR2 FYNNEI. V lost 4 bases and J 3 bases, leaving 13 bases between the germline ends. This CDR3 contains 14 residues. CDR3 residues: CASSVNSRGYEQYF. The DNA for the CDR3 is TGTGCCAGCAGTGTTAACAGTCGGGGCTACGAGCAGTACTTC. The full variable domain, in which reference TRBV2 and TRBJ2-7 provide the parts outside the CDR3, is EPEVTQTPSHQVTQMGQEVILRCVPISNHLYFYWYRQILGQKVEFLVSFYNNEISEKSEIFDDQFSVERPDGSNFTLKIRSTKLEDSAMYFCASSVNSRGYEQYFGPGTRLTVT.

The gene calls are TRBV6-5 and TRBJ1-4; perhaps TRBD1 as D (5 bases). Germline V gene lookup returns CDR1 MNHEY and CDR2 SVGAGI. V lost 7 bases, J lost 8 bases, and 8 bases lay in between. The CDR3 spans 11 residues. This chain's CDR3 is CASNQGEKLFF. The CDR3 coding sequence is TGTGCCAGCAACCAGGGAGAAAAACTGTTTTTT.